The source of this TCR beta chain is a study of blood T cell repertoires in COVID-19. Overall study: From the United States, Italy and Spain came samples of acute and convalescent COVID-19.

Authors' data handling: Using reference gene primer amplification, nucleated cell counts were estimated. The table came from immunoSEQ multiplex PCR; TCRdb's copy has only in-frame clones and leaves some out. V, J and clone size are those of that table, while D and trimming were read from the DNA. The repertoire has 100,000 to 150,000 clones, more than 70% of them found once; the top ten carry roughly 1.2%. The CDR3 extends over 14 amino acids. The V end lost 6 bases, the J end lost 0 bases, and 12 bases lay between the germline ends. Looked up from germline, CDR1 is MDHEN and CDR2 is SYDVKM. The sequencing sample was made of peripheral blood. The rearrangement links TRBV28 to TRBJ2-7; TRBD1 is a possible D gene (6 bases). The origin of this receptor is a woman aged 80 or over with acute or convalescent COVID-19. CDR3 region: CASRPGVPSYEQYF. In DNA form, the CDR3 reads TGTGCCAGCAGGCCAGGGGTTCCCTCCTACGAGCAGTACTTC.